This entry lists 16 T cell receptor beta chains sequenced from one sample in a study of CXCR3-negative and CXCR3-positive naive CD8 T cells. The study, taken as a whole, reports: In CXCR3-positive naive cells, the TRB CDR3s were more hydrophobic than in CXCR3-negative naive cells.

These receptors' antigens are unknown. Through 5' RACE with UMI labels, the TRB cDNA libraries were prepared. Using the 5' RACE reads, TCRdb records one entry per CDR3 protein without DNA. The sample's table shows about 130,000 distinct CDR3 sequences. Input material: naive CXCR3+ CD8+ T cells from blood. Specified subset: CD45RO-CCR7+CD27+CD95- naive CD8+ T cells expressing CXCR3 (TNR3+). The source is a human donor in good health. Some clones in this sample may be carry-over from other donors' samples.

The chain has TRBV12-5 and TRBJ2-3; the D call from TCRdb, TRBD2, cannot be confirmed without DNA. Germline CDR1 reads LGHNT; CDR2 reads FRNRAP. The CDR3 length is 16 residues. CDR3 region: CASGPPLAGGTDTQYF.

CDR3: CASSQDEERLADDTDTQYF. The V and J genes are TRBV4-1 and TRBJ2-3; no DNA is available, so the TRBD2 call from TCRdb remains unchecked. Germline values: CDR1 MGHRA, CDR2 YSYEKL. This CDR3 region has 19 residues.

V usage is TRBV29-1 and J usage is TRBJ2-7; there is no DNA to check the TCRdb D call of TRBD1. From germline, CDR1 is SQVTM and CDR2 ANQGSEA. CDR3 size: 13 residues. CDR3 protein: CSAASGGGLEQYF.

This rearrangement joins TRBV19 to TRBJ2-1; without DNA, the TCRdb call of TRBD2 cannot be checked. The CDR3 loop spans 14 amino acids. Germline loops: CDR1 LNHDA, CDR2 SQIVND (reference sequence). The CDR3 spells CASRFLGQSDEQFF.

V is TRBV5-6 and J is TRBJ2-7; TCRdb picks TRBD1, but there is no DNA to check that call. Looked up from germline, CDR1 is SGHDT and CDR2 is YYEEEE. This CDR3 spans 14 amino acids. CDR3 loop: CASSVGTALYEQYF. Using reference TRBV5-6 and TRBJ2-7 for the parts outside the CDR3, the full variable domain is DAGVTQSPTHLIKTRGQQVTLRCSPKSGHDTVSWYQQALGQGPQFIFQYYEEEERQRGNFPDRFSGHQFPNYSSELNVNALLLGDSALYLCASSVGTALYEQYFGPGTRLTVT.

This CDR3 is CSTHLKAKNIQYF. The chain links TRBV20-1 to TRBJ2-4. Germline values: CDR1 DFQATT, CDR2 SNEGSKA (reference sequence). The length of the CDR3 is 13 residues.

The chain couples TRBV29-1 to TRBJ2-7; TCRdb's D call, TRBD1, is unchecked because there is no DNA. The CDR3 runs 12 residues. Germline lookup yields CDR1 SQVTM and CDR2 ANQGSEA. This chain's CDR3 is CSVEGQSYEQYF.

This chain links TRBV29-1 with TRBJ1-1; TCRdb names TRBD1, which stays unverified in the absence of DNA. This CDR3 is 15 amino acids long. CDR1 and CDR2 from the germline V gene are SQVTM and ANQGSEA. This CDR3 reads CSVEDPLGWGAAAFF.

This CDR3 reads CASSRRSGGMDTQYF. The chain links TRBV5-4 to TRBJ2-3; TCRdb gives TRBD2 as the D gene, but with no DNA this cannot be confirmed. The CDR3 has 15 residues. Germline V gives CDR1 SGHNT, CDR2 YYREEE (reference sequence). The variable domain in full, with the rest retrieved from reference TRBV5-4 and TRBJ2-3, is ETGVTQSPTHLIKTRGQQVTLRCSSQSGHNTVSWYQQALGQGPQFIFQYYREEENGRGNFPPRFSGLQFPNYSSELNVNALELDDSALYLCASSRRSGGMDTQYFGPGTRLTVL.

The chain employs TRBV20-1 and TRBJ2-5; absent DNA, TCRdb's TRBD1 call cannot be checked. Germline V gene sequence: CDR1 DFQATT, CDR2 SNEGSKA (reference sequence). This CDR3 spans 14 amino acids. CDR3 loop: CSARVQGLGETQYF.

The chain has TRBV7-3 and TRBJ2-7; TCRdb outputs TRBD1, but without DNA this stays unchecked. This CDR3 spans 14 amino acids. Germline loops: CDR1 SGHTA, CDR2 FQGTGA. The CDR3 protein is CASSLFPGNYEQYF.

CDR3 protein: CASSSGTGVYNEQFF. The chain joins TRBV6-6 to TRBJ2-1; the D call from TCRdb, TRBD1, cannot be confirmed without DNA. The germline V gene has CDR1 MNHNY and CDR2 SVGAGI (reference sequence). This CDR3 is 15 amino acids long.

The chain carries TRBV6-5 and TRBJ1-2; TCRdb designates TRBD1, a call that cannot be tested without DNA. From germline, CDR1 is MNHEY and CDR2 SVGAGI. The CDR3 loop spans 15 amino acids. The CDR3 is CASSPRGGFDYGYTF.

V usage is TRBV28 and J usage is TRBJ2-5; TCRdb's assignment of TRBD1 cannot be checked, as there is no DNA. The CDR3 has 14 residues. Looked up from germline, CDR1 is MDHEN and CDR2 is SYDVKM. The CDR3 loop is CASSRGRLQETQYF.

The chain is built from TRBV12-3 or TRBV12-4 and TRBJ2-5; with no DNA, the TCRdb D assignment of TRBD1 cannot be verified. This CDR3 region has 14 residues. The CDR3 is CASSSGQNQETQYF.

The rearrangement uses TRBV3-1 and TRBJ2-5; the D call of TRBD2 rests on TCRdb alone, since no DNA is present to check it. The length of the CDR3 is 13 residues. Germline loops: CDR1 LGHDT, CDR2 YNNKEL (reference sequence). This CDR3 reads CASSQGEEETQYF.